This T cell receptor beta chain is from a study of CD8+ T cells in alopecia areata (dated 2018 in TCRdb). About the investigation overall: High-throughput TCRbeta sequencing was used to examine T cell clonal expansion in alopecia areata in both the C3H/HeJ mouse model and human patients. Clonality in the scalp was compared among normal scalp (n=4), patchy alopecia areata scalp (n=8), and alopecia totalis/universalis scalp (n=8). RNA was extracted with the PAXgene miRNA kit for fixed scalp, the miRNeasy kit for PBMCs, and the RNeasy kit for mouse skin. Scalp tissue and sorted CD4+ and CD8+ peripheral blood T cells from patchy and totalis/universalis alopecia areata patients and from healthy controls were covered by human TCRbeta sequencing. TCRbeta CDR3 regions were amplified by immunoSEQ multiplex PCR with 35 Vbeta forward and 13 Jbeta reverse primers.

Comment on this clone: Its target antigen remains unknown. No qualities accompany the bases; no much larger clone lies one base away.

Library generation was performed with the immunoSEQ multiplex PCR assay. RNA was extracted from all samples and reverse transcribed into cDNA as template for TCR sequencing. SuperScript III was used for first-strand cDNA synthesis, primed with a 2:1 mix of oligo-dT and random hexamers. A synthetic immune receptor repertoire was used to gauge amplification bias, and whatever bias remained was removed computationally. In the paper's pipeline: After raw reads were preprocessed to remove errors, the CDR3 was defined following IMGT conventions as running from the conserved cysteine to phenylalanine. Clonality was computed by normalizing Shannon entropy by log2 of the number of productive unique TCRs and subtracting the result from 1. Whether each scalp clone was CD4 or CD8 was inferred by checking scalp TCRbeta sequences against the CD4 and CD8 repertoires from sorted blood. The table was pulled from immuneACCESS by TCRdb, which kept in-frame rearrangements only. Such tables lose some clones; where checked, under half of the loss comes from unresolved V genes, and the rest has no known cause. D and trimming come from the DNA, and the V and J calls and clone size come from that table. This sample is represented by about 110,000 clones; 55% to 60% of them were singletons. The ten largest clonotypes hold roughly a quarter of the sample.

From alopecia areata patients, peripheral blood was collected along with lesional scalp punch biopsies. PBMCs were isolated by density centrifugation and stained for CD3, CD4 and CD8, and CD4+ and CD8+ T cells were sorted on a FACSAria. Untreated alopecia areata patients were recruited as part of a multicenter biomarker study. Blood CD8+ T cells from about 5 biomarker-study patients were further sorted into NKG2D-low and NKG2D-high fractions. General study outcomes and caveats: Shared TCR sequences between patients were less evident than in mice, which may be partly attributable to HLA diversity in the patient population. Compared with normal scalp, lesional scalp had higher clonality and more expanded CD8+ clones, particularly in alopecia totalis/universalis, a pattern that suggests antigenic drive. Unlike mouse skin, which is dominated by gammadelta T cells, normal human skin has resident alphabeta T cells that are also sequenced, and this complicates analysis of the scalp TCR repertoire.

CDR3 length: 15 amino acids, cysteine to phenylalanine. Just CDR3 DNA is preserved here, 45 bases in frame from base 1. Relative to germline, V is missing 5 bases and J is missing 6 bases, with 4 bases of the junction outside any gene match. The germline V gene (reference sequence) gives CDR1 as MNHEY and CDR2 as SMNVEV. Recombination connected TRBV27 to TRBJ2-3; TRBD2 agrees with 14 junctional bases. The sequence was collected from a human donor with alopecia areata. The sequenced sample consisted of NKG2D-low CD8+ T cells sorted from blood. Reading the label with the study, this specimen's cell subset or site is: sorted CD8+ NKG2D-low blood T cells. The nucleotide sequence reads TGTGCCAGCAGTGGGACTAGCGGGAGTGAGGATACGCAGTATTTT. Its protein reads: CASSGTSGSEDTQYF.